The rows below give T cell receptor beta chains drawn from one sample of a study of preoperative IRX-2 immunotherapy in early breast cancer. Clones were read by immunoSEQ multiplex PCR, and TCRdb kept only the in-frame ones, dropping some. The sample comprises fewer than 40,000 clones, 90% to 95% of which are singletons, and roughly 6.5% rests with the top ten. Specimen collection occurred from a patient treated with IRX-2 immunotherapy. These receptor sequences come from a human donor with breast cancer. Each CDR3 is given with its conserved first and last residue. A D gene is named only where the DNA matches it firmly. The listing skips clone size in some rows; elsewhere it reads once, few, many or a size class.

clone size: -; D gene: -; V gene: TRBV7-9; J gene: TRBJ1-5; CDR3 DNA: TGTGCCAGCAGCCTTCAGGGACTCAATCAGCCCCAGCATTTT; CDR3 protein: CASSLQGLNQPQHF
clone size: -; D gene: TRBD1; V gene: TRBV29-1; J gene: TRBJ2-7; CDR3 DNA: TGCAGCGTCGCACCCGGGACAGGGGACTACGAGCAGTACTTC; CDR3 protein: CSVAPGTGDYEQYF
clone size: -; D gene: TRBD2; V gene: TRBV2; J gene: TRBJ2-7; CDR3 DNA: TGTGCCAGCAGTGTCGACCCCGGGACTACGGGCGAGCAGTACTTC; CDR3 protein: CASSVDPGTTGEQYF
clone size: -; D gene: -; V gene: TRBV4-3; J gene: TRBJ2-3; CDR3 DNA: TGCGCCAGCAGCCAAGAGCGGGCGGGACCAGATACGCAGTATTTT; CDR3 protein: CASSQERAGPDTQYF
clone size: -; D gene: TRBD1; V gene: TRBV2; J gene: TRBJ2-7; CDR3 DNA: TGTGCCAGTCTACAGGGGCGCGAGCAGTACTTC; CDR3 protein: CASLQGREQYF
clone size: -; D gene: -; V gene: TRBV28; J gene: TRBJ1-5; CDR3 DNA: TGTGCCTCCGAGGGGCCATATAGCAATCAGCCCCAGCATTTT; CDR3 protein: CASEGPYSNQPQHF
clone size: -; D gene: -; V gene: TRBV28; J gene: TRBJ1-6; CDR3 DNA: TGTGCCAGCAGCCCAGGAGATTCACCCCTCCACTTT; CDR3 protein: CASSPGDSPLHF
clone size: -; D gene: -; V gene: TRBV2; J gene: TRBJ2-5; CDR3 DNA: TGTGCCAGCAGGGGGGGGGCCCTAGAGACCCAGTACTTC; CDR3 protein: CASRGGALETQYF
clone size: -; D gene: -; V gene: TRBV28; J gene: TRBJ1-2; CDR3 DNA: TGTGCCAGCAGTTCGGGTCCAGGTCGGGGTGGCTACACCTTC; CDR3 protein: CASSSGPGRGGYTF
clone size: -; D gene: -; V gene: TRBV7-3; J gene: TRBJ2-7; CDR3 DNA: TGTGCCAGCAGCTTTCGAAGGGAGAGCTCCTACGAGCAGTACTTC; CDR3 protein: CASSFRRESSYEQYF
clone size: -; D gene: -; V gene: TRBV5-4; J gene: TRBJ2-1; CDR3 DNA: TGTGCCAGCAGCTTGGGCCACTACAATGAGCAGTTCTTC; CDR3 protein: CASSLGHYNEQFF
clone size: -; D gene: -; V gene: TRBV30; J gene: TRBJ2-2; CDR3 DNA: TGTGCCTGGGACAGTTTCACCGGGGAGCTGTTTTTT; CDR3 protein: CAWDSFTGELFF
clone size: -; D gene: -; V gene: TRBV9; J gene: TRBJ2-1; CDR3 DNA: TGTGCCAGCAGCGTAGGCAGCGGGCAGTACAATGAGCAGTTCTTC; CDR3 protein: CASSVGSGQYNEQFF
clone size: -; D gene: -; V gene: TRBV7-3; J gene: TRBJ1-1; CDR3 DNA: TGTGCCAGCAGCTTAACCTCCCTGAACACTGAAGCTTTCTTT; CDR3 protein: CASSLTSLNTEAFF
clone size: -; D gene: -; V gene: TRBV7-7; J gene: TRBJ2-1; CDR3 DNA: TGTGCTAGCAGCTTAGGGGACAATTACAATGAGCAGTTCTTC; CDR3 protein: CASSLGDNYNEQFF
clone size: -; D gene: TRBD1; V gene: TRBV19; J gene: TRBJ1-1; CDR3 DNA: TGTGCCAGTAGTACCGCGGACAGGGGGCTATTCACTGAAGCTTTCTTT; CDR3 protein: CASSTADRGLFTEAFF
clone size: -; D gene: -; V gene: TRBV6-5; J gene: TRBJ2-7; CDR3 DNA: TGTGCCAGCAGACCTCCGGGCAGGGACGAGCAGTACTTC; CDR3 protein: CASRPPGRDEQYF
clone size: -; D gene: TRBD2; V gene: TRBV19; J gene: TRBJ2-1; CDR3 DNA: TGTGCCAGTAGGGCAGGGGCGTTAATGGGACTAGCCCACAATGAGCAGTTCTTC; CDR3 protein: CASRAGALMGLAHNEQFF
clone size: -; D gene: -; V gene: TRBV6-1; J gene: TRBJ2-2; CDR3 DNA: TGTGCCAGCAGTTCCCCTGAAACGCTTACCGGGGAGCTGTTTTTT; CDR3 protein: CASSSPETLTGELFF
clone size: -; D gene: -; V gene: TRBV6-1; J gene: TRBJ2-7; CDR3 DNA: TGTGCCAGCAACAGGGGAGGAACCTACGAGCAGTACTTC; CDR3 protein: CASNRGGTYEQYF
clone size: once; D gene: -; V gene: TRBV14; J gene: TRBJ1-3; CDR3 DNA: TGTGCCAGCAGCCGAACCGTTCTGGGCTCTGGAAACACCATATATTTT; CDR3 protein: CASSRTVLGSGNTIYF
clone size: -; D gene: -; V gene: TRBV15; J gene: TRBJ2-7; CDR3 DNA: TGTGCCACCAGCAGAGAGGGTAGCGGAACCTACGAGCAGTACTTC; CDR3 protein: CATSREGSGTYEQYF
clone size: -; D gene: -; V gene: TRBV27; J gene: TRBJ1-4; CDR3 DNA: TGTGCCAGCAGTCCTCTGAAGGGCCAACTGTTTTTT; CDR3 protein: CASSPLKGQLFF
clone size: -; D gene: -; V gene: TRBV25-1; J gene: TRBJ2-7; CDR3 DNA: TGTGCCAGCAGTGAATCCGGCAGTCTCTACGAGCAGTACTTC; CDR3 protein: CASSESGSLYEQYF
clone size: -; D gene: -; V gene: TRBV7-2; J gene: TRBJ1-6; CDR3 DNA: TGTGCCAGCAGCTCTAATTCACCCCTCCACTTT; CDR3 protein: CASSSNSPLHF
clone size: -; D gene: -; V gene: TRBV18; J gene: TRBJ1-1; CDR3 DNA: TGTGCCAGCTCACCACAGGCGGGGGCGAACACTGAAGCTTTCTTT; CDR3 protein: CASSPQAGANTEAFF
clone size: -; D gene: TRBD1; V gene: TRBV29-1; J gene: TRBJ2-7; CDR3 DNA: TGCAGCGTTGAAGTCTTGAGGGACAGGGGGTTTACCACCTACGAGCAGTACTTC; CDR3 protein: CSVEVLRDRGFTTYEQYF
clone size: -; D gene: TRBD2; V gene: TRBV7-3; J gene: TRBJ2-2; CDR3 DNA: TGTGCCAGCAGCCTAGTAACTAGCGGGAGATTTTGGGGGAACACCGGGGAGCTGTTTTTT; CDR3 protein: CASSLVTSGRFWGNTGELFF
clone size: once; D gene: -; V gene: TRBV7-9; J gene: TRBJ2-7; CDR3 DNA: TGTGCCAGCAGCGGGACCAACGGCGAGCAGTACTTC; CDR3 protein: CASSGTNGEQYF
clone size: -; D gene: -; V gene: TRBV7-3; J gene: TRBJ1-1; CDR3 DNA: TGTGCCAGCAGCTTAACGAGGGGGGATGAAGCTTTCTTT; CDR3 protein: CASSLTRGDEAFF
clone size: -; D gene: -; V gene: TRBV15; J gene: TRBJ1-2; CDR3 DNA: TGTGCCACCAGCAGAGATCTGGCAGTGCCTGGCTACACCTTC; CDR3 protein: CATSRDLAVPGYTF
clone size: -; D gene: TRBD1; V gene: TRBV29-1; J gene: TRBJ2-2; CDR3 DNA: TGCAGCGTTGGGACAGGGGGTATAGCCGGGGAGCTGTTTTTT; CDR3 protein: CSVGTGGIAGELFF
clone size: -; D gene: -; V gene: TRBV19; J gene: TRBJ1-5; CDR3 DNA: TGTGCCAGTAGTATGGGCCAGGGGTATCGTCAGCCCCAGCATTTT; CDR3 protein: CASSMGQGYRQPQHF
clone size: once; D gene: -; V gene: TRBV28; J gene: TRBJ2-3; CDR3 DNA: TGTGCCAGCAGGGACGTCGGGCGGAGCACAGATACGCAGTATTTT; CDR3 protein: CASRDVGRSTDTQYF
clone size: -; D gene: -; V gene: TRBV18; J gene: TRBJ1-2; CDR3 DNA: TGTGCCAGCTCACCTGACAGGCTCCCTGGCGGCTACACCTTC; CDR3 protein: CASSPDRLPGGYTF
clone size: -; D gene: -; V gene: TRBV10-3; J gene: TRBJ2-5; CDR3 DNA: TGTGCCATCAGTGCCGCAAGGTCCCAAGAGACCCAGTACTTC; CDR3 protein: CAISAARSQETQYF
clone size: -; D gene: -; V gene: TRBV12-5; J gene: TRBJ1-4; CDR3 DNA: TGTGCTAGTGGTCAATACGGGGCAGCCAATAATGAAAAACTGTTTTTT; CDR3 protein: CASGQYGAANNEKLFF
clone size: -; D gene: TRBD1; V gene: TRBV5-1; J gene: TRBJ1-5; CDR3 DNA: TGCGCCAGCAGCCCCGGGACAGGGTTTGCTCAGCCCCAGCATTTT; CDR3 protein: CASSPGTGFAQPQHF
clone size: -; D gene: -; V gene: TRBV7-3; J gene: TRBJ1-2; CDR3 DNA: TGTGCCAGCAGCTTAGGGGGCGCGGGGGGCTACACCTTC; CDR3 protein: CASSLGGAGGYTF
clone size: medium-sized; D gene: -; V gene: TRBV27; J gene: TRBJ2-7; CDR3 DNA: TGTGCCAGCAGTTGGACAGTGGGGCGACACGAGCAGTACTTC; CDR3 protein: CASSWTVGRHEQYF
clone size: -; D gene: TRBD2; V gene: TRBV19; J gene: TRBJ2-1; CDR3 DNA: TGTGCCAGTACTTCTATAGGGCGACTAGCGGGGAACAATGAGCAGTTCTTC; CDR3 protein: CASTSIGRLAGNNEQFF
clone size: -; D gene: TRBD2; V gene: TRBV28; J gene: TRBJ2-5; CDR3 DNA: TGTGCCAGCAGTTTCGGGGGAGGGCCTGGAGAGACCCAGTACTTC; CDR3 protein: CASSFGGGPGETQYF
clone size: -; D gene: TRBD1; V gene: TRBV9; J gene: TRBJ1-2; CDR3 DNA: TGTGCCAGCAGCACTCAGGGGGACTATGGCTACACCTTC; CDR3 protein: CASSTQGDYGYTF
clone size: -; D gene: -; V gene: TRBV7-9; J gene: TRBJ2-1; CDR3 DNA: TGTGCCAGCAGCCCCGGCCTTAATGAGCAGTTCTTC; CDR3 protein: CASSPGLNEQFF
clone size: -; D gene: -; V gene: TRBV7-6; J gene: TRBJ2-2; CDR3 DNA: TGTGCCACCCTAAAGGTCGCCGGGGAGCTGTTTTTT; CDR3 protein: CATLKVAGELFF
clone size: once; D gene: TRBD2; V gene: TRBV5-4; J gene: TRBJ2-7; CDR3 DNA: TGTGCCAGCAGCTCGCGGGGGGGCCTGACCTACGAGCAGTACTTC; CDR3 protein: CASSSRGGLTYEQYF
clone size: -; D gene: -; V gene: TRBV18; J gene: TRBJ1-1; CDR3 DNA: TGTGCCAGCTCACCCCGGGACGGTGAAGCTTTCTTT; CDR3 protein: CASSPRDGEAFF
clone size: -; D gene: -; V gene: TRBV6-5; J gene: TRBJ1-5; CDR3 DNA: TGTGCCAGACTTAATCGGCCCCAGCATTTT; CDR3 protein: CARLNRPQHF
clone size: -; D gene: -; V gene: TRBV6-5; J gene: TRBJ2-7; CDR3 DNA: TGTGCCAGCAGTTATGTCAGGGATGAGGAGCAGTACTTC; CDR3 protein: CASSYVRDEEQYF
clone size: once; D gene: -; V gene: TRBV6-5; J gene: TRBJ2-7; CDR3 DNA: TGTGCCAGCACCCTAACCCTGGGGTCCTACGAGCAGTACTTC; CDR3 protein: CASTLTLGSYEQYF
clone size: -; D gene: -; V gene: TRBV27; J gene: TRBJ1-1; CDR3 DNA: TGTGCCAGCAGTCACCCGGGCGGGGGGGCTTTCTTT; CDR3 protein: CASSHPGGGAFF